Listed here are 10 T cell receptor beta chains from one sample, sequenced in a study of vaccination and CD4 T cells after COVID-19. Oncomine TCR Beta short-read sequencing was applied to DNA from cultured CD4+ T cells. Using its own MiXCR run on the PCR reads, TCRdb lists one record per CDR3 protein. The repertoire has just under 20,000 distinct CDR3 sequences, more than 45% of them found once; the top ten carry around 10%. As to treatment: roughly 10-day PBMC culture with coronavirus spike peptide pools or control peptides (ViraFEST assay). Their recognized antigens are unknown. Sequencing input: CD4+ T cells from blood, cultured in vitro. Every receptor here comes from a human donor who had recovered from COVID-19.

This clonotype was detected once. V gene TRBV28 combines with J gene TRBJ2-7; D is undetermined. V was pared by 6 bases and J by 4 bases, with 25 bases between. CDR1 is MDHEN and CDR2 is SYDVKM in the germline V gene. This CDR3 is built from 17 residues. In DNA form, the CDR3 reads TGTGCCAGCAGGCCCCCCTTCGGTGGAGATGGCCGTTACGAGCAGTACTTC. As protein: CASRPPFGGDGRYEQYF.

The DNA for the CDR3 is TGTGCCAGCAGTCCCGAAAGGGGTTATAATTCACCCCTCCACTTT. Residues: CASSPERGYNSPLHF. This chain connects TRBV28 to TRBJ1-6; D possibly corresponds to TRBD1 (5 bases). Trimming removed 5 bases at V and 4 bases at J, with 12 bases between. The CDR3 is made up of 15 amino acids. CDR1 MDHEN and CDR2 SYDVKM come from the germline V gene.

The CDR3 region has the DNA TGCAGTGCTAGAGATCCCGATCCGACTAGTTATCCAAACATTCAGTACTTC. Protein product: CSARDPDPTSYPNIQYF. The rearrangement joins TRBV20-1 to TRBJ2-4; D might be TRBD2 (6 bases). The CDR3 has 17 residues. Per the germline V gene, CDR1 is DFQATT and CDR2 is SNEGSKA (reference sequence). V lost 0 bases and J 6 bases, leaving 21 bases between the germline ends.

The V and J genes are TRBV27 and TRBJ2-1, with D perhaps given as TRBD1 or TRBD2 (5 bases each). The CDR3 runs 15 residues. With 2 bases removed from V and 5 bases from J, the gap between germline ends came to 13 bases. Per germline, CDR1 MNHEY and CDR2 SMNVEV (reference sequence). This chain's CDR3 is CASSLEGRQNNEQFF. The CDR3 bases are TGTGCCAGCAGTTTAGAGGGCCGACAGAACAATGAGCAGTTCTTC.

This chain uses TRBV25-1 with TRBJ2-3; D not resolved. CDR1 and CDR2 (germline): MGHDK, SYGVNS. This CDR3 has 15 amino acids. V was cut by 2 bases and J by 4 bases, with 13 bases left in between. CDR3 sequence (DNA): TGTGCCAGCAGTGAAGGACGGAACTTGCCAGATACGCAGTATTTT. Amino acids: CASSEGRNLPDTQYF.

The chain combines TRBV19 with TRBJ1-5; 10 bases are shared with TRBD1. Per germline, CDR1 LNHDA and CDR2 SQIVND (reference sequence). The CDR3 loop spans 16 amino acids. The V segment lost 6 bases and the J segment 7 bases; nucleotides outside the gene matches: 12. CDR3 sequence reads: CASSSPLGTGVQPQHF. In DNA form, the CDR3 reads TGTGCCAGTAGCTCCCCCTTAGGGACAGGGGTCCAGCCCCAGCATTTT. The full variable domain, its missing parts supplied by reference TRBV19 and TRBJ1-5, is DGGITQSPKYLFRKEGQNVTLSCEQNLNHDAMYWYRQDPGQGLRLIYYSQIVNDFQKGDIAEGYSVSREKKESFPLTVTSAQKNPTAFYLCASSSPLGTGVQPQHFGDGTRLSIL.

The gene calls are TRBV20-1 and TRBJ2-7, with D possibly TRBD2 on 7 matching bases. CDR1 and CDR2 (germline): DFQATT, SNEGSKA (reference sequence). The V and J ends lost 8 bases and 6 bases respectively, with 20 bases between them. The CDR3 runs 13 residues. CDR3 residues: CSIRGRGGREQYF. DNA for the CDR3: TGCAGTATCAGGGGTAGGGGGGGCCGCGAGCAGTACTTC.

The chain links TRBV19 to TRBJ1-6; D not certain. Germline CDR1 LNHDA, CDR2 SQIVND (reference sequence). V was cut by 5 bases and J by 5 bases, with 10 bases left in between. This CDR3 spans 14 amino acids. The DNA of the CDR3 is TGTGCCAGTAGTCCCAGGCCTAATAATTCACCCCTCCACTTT. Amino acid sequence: CASSPRPNNSPLHF.

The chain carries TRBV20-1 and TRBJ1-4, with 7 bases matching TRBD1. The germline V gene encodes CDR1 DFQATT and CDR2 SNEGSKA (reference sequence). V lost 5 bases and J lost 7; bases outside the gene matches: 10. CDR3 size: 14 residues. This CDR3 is CSAHRAGGTEKLFF. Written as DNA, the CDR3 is TGCAGTGCTCACAGGGCAGGGGGGACTGAAAAACTGTTTTTT.

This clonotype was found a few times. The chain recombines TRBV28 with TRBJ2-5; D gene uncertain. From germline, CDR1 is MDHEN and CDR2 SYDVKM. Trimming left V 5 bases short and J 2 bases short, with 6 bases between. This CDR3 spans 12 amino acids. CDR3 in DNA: TGTGCCAGCAGTCGCCGTCAAGAGACCCAGTACTTC. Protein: CASSRRQETQYF. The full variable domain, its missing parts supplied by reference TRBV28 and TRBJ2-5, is DVKVTQSSRYLVKRTGEKVFLECVQDMDHENMFWYRQDPGLGLRLIYFSYDVKMKEKGDIPEGYSVSREKKERFSLILESASTNQTSMYLCASSRRQETQYFGPGTRLLVL.